A selection of T cell receptor beta chains follows, all from one sample in a study of T cell changes during pregnancy in multiple sclerosis. The table came from immunoSEQ multiplex PCR; TCRdb's copy has only in-frame clones and leaves some out. The profile shows about 64,000 clones, about 90% of them singletons. Sequencing used peripheral blood, obtained in the third trimester of pregnancy. These TCRs come from a female donor in good health, enrolled as a control in a pregnancy study. The CDR3 runs from the conserved cysteine through the conserved F or W. D genes are given only for firm matches. Expanded clones get a size class; other rows say once, few or many, or leave the size out.

clone size	V gene	J gene	D gene	CDR3 DNA	CDR3 protein
.	TRBV28	TRBJ1-2	TRBD1	TGTGCCAGCAGCCAGGGACAGGGGAGGGATGGCTACACCTTC	CASSQGQGRDGYTF
.	TRBV9	TRBJ2-1	TRBD2	TGTGCCAGCAATAGCGGGGGGGCCGCTGAGCAGTTCTTC	CASNSGGAAEQFF
.	TRBV6-5	TRBJ2-7	TRBD1	TGTGCCAGCATCCCGCCGGGACAGGTTACGAAGCAGTACTTC	CASIPPGQVTKQYF
.	TRBV27	TRBJ2-7	TRBD1	TGTGCCAGCAGTCGGGGACAGGGGGAATCCTACGAGCAGTACTTC	CASSRGQGESYEQYF
.	TRBV6-5	TRBJ1-6	TRBD1	TGTGCCAGCAGTTACGGACAGGGGTTCCGGACACCCCTCCACTTT	CASSYGQGFRTPLHF
.	TRBV4-2	TRBJ2-3	TRBD2	TGTGCCAGCAGCCCGGGACTAGCGGGGGGGCCGGCAGATACGCAGTATTTT	CASSPGLAGGPADTQYF
once	TRBV19	TRBJ1-1	.	TGTGCCAGTAGTCCCCCCCCGCAGGGTAGCACTGAAGCTTTCTTT	CASSPPPQGSTEAFF
.	TRBV25-1	TRBJ2-1	TRBD2	TGTGCCAGCAGTGCGTCTAGCGGGAGCCTCAATGAGCAGTTCTTC	CASSASSGSLNEQFF
.	TRBV7-9	TRBJ2-7	.	TGTGCCAGCAGCTCGCGGGGCGGCTCCTACGAGCAGTACTTC	CASSSRGGSYEQYF
.	TRBV29-1	TRBJ2-2	TRBD2	TGCAGCGTTGGAAGCGGGGGGGCCGTCACCGGGGAGCTGTTTTTT	CSVGSGGAVTGELFF
.	TRBV13	TRBJ2-1	TRBD2	TGTGCCAGCAGCTCATGGGCTAGCGGGAGTGGTAATGAGCAGTTCTTC	CASSSWASGSGNEQFF
.	TRBV5-4	TRBJ1-6	TRBD1	TGTGCCAGCAGCCTCCGGGACAGGGGAGAATCACCCCTCCACTTT	CASSLRDRGESPLHF
.	TRBV19	TRBJ2-7	.	TGTGCCAGTAGTATTGGGAGGACCCGCCACGAGCAGTACTTC	CASSIGRTRHEQYF
many	TRBV7-8	TRBJ2-7	TRBD1	TGTGCCAGCACCTGGGACAGGGCCTACGAGCAGTACTTC	CASTWDRAYEQYF
.	TRBV9	TRBJ2-7	.	TGTGCCAGCAGCGTAGGGACAGTTTCCGAGCAGTACTTC	CASSVGTVSEQYF
few	TRBV14	TRBJ1-1	.	TGTGCCAGCAGCCAAGATGTGGGCGCTGAAGCTTTCTTT	CASSQDVGAEAFF
.	TRBV7-2	TRBJ1-2	TRBD1	TGTGCCAGCAGCCCGACAGGGGGCTATGGCTACACCTTC	CASSPTGGYGYTF
.	TRBV18	TRBJ2-5	TRBD2	TGTGCCAGCTCACCCCCGGGGACTAGCGGACAAGAGACCCAGTACTTC	CASSPPGTSGQETQYF
.	TRBV2	TRBJ2-1	TRBD2	TGTGCCTTCCGGCCGGGGACTAGCGTTTACAATGAGCAGTTCTTC	CAFRPGTSVYNEQFF
.	TRBV5-1	TRBJ2-2	.	TGCGCCAGCAGCCCTTACACGGGGGACGGGGAGCTGTTTTTT	CASSPYTGDGELFF